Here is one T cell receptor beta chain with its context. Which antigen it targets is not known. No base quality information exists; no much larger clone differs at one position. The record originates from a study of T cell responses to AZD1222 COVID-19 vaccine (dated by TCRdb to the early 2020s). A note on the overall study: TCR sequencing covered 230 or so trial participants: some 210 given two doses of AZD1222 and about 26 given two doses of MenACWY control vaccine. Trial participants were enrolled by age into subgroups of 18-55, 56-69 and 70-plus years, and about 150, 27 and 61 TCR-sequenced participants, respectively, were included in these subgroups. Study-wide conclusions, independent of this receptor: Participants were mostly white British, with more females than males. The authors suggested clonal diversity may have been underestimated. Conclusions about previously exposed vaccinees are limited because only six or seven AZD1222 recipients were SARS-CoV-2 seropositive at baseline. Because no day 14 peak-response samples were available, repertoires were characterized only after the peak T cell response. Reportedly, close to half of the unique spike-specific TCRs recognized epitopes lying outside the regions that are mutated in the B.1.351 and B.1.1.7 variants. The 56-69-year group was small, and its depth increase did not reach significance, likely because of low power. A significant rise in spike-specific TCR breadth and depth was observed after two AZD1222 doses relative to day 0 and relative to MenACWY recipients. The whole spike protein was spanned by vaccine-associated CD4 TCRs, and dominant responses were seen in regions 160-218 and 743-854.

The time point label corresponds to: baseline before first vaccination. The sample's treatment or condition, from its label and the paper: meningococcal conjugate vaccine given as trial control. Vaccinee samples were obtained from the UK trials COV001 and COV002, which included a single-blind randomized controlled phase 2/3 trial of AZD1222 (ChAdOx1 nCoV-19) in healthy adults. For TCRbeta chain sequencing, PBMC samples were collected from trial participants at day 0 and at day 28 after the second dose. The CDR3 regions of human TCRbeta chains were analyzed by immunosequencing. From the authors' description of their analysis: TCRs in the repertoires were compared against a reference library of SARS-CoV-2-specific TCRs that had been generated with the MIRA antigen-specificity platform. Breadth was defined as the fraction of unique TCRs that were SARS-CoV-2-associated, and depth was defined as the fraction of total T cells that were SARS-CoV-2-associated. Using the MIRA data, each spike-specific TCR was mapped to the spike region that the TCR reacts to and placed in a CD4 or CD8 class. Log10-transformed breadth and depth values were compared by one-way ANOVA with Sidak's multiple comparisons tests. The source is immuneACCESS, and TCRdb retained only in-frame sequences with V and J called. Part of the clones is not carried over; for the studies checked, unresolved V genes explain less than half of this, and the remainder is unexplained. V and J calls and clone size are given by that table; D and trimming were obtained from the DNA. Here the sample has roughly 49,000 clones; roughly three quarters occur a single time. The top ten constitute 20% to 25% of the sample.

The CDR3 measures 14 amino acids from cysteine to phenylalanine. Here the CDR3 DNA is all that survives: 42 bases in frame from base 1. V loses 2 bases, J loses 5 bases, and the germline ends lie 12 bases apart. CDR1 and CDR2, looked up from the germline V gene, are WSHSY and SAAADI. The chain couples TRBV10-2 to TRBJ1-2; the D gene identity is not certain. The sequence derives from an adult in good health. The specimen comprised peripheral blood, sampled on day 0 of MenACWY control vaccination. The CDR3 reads CASSEVQPAYGYTF. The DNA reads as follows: TGCGCCAGCAGTGAGGTCCAGCCCGCTTATGGCTACACCTTC.